The TCR beta chain described here comes from a study of blood T cell repertoires in COVID-19. Overall study context: The origin of the acute and convalescent COVID-19 samples was the United States, Italy and Spain. In each case, the material was cDNA or gDNA derived from T cells, B-cell-depleted T cells, or PBMCs.

This CDR3 spans 13 amino acids. Per the germline V gene, CDR1 is MDHEN and CDR2 is SYDVKM. V shed 9 bases and J 5 bases; nucleotides not matched to a gene: 4. TCRdb's table, derived via immunoSEQ multiplex PCR, lists solely in-frame clones and lacks some. The sample carries about 170,000 clones, approximately 90% recorded once. The Seattle site enrolled patients during active infection and followed them longitudinally. Specimen: peripheral blood. This chain links TRBV28 with TRBJ2-1, with 10 bases lining up with TRBD2. The clonotype originates from a man aged 18 to 30 with COVID-19, enrolled during active disease. For the CDR3, the DNA is TGTGCCAGTCGGACTAGCGGTCACAATGAGCAGTTCTTC. It translates to CASRTSGHNEQFF.